This entry lists 27 T cell receptor beta chains sequenced from one sample in a study of blood T cell repertoires in COVID-19. Profiling relied on immunoSEQ multiplex PCR, and the TCRdb table lists in-frame clones only, not all of them. This table has about 300,000 clones, more than 85% appearing once. Sequenced material: peripheral blood. These receptors all stem from an older man with acute or convalescent COVID-19.

The genes are TRBV2 and TRBJ2-3, with TRBD2 matching over 10 bases. The germline V gene has CDR1 SNHLY and CDR2 FYNNEI. The V gene end was trimmed by 6 bases and the J gene end by 4 bases; junction bases not matched to a gene: 7. This CDR3 is 15 amino acids long. The CDR3 loop reads CASRRLAGGSDTQYF. The CDR3 DNA sequence: TGTGCCAGCAGGAGACTAGCGGGCGGTTCAGATACGCAGTATTTT.

This clone was counted a single time. This chain uses TRBV7-2 with TRBJ2-2; weak D call: TRBD1 (6 bases). Trimming took off 0 bases at V and 8 bases at J, with 16 bases between the two ends. Germline V gene lookup returns CDR1 SGHTA and CDR2 FQGNSA. This CDR3 region has 16 residues. CDR3 in DNA: TGTGCCAGCAGCTTAGCGACAGGCGGGTTTTCGGGGGAGCTGTTTTTT. This sequence encodes CASSLATGGFSGELFF.

The CDR3, as DNA: TGTGCCAGCAGTTCGCGCCGGCTAGTTGTCTCCTACGAGCAGTACTTC. Its protein product is CASSSRRLVVSYEQYF. The chain combines TRBV28 with TRBJ2-7; no reliable D call. Trimming removed 4 bases at V and 0 bases at J, with 16 bases between. CDR3 length: 16 residues. Germline CDR1 is MDHEN and CDR2 is SYDVKM. Complete variable domain (other parts from reference TRBV28 and TRBJ2-7): DVKVTQSSRYLVKRTGEKVFLECVQDMDHENMFWYRQDPGLGLRLIYFSYDVKMKEKGDIPEGYSVSREKKERFSLILESASTNQTSMYLCASSSRRLVVSYEQYFGPGTRLTVT.

The rearrangement joins TRBV2 to TRBJ2-7, with no clear D. This CDR3 is 13 amino acids long. Between the trimmed V and J ends, which lost 1 base and 5 bases, there was a span of 9 bases. Germline loops: CDR1 SNHLY, CDR2 FYNNEI. For the CDR3, the DNA is TGTGCCAGCAGTGAAGGACACGTTAACGAGCAGTACTTC. Translation: CASSEGHVNEQYF. The entire variable domain, with the rest obtained from reference TRBV2 and TRBJ2-7, is as follows: EPEVTQTPSHQVTQMGQEVILRCVPISNHLYFYWYRQILGQKVEFLVSFYNNEISEKSEIFDDQFSVERPDGSNFTLKIRSTKLEDSAMYFCASSEGHVNEQYFGPGTRLTVT.

This chain links TRBV29-1 with TRBJ2-1, with D maybe TRBD2 (6 bases). The CDR3 covers 12 residues. Germline V gene lookup returns CDR1 SQVTM and CDR2 ANQGSEA. Trimming stripped 8 bases from V and 8 bases from J, with 16 bases between. The CDR3 loop is CSLGLAVDEQFF. The CDR3 nucleotides are TGCAGCTTGGGACTCGCGGTAGATGAGCAGTTCTTC.

The CDR3 sequence: CASSLVAGGTYEQYF. CDR3 in DNA: TGTGCCAGCAGCTTAGTGGCAGGAGGGACCTACGAGCAGTACTTC. The rearrangement joins TRBV7-6 to TRBJ2-7; D is perhaps TRBD2 (6 bases). Germline CDR1 is SGHVS and CDR2 is FNYEAQ. This CDR3 contains 15 residues. V was shortened by 1 base and J by 2 bases, with 12 bases between the two germline ends.

This clone came up a few times. The genes are TRBV5-3 and TRBJ2-7, with TRBD2 identical over 9 bases. TRBV5-3 counts as an open reading frame of uncertain function. V lost 5 bases, J lost 0 bases, and 3 bases stayed unmatched. This CDR3 comprises 14 residues. The CDR3 spells CARSSSGASYEQYF. The DNA of the CDR3 is TGTGCCAGAAGTTCTAGCGGGGCCTCCTACGAGCAGTACTTC.

V gene TRBV3-1 (or the pseudogene TRBV3-2) combines with J gene TRBJ2-1; 8 bases align to TRBD2. With V trimmed by 4 bases and J by 3 bases, 5 bases remained unmatched. The CDR3 covers 15 residues. Germline V gives CDR1 LGHDT, CDR2 YNNKEL (reference sequence). CDR3 loop: CASSPRTSHYNEQFF. The CDR3 nucleotides are TGTGCCAGCAGCCCAAGGACTAGCCACTACAATGAGCAGTTCTTC.

This clone was seen just once. This chain uses TRBV5-1 with TRBJ2-1; a possible D gene is TRBD1 (5 bases). V lost 2 bases and J 0 bases, leaving 9 bases between the germline ends. The CDR3 length is 15 residues. CDR1 is SGHRS and CDR2 is YFSETQ in the germline V gene. In DNA, the CDR3 is TGCGCCAGCAGCTTAGGGGTGAGCTCCTACAATGAGCAGTTCTTC. It specifies CASSLGVSSYNEQFF.

The chain links TRBV4-2 to TRBJ2-1; a weak D match, TRBD2 (5 bases). V was shortened by 6 bases and J by 7 bases, with 13 bases between the two germline ends. The V gene's germline CDR1 is LGHNA and CDR2 YNFKEQ. The length of the CDR3 is 13 residues. The CDR3 DNA is TGTGCCAGCAGGAATAGAGGGAGTAATGAGCAGTTCTTC. It yields the protein CASRNRGSNEQFF.

This chain links TRBV6-5 with TRBJ2-7; no definite D call. Trimming removed 2 bases at V and 0 bases at J, with 8 bases between. CDR3 length: 14 amino acids. CDR1 MNHEY and CDR2 SVGAGI come from the germline V gene. In DNA form, the CDR3 reads TGTGCCAGCAGTTACGTTCGGAGCTCCTACGAGCAGTACTTC. Amino acids: CASSYVRSSYEQYF.

The genes are TRBV28 and TRBJ1-1, with 7 bases lining up with TRBD1. Germline V gene lookup returns CDR1 MDHEN and CDR2 SYDVKM. The V gene end was trimmed by 5 bases and the J gene end by 6 bases; junction bases not matched to a gene: 12. The CDR3 has 15 amino acids. CDR3 sequence reads: CASSTPGGGSSEAFF. In DNA, the CDR3 is TGTGCCAGCAGTACCCCGGGAGGGGGCTCATCTGAAGCTTTCTTT.

The CDR3 loop is CASSKSGLAGGLTYEQYF. DNA for the CDR3: TGTGCCAGTAGTAAGTCGGGACTAGCGGGAGGGCTTACCTACGAGCAGTACTTC. This chain links TRBV19 with TRBJ2-7; 16 positions agree with TRBD2. The V segment lost 4 bases and the J segment 2 bases; nucleotides outside the gene matches: 8. The CDR3 extends over 18 amino acids. Germline V CDR1 and CDR2: LNHDA, SQIVND (reference sequence).

This chain joins TRBV9 and TRBJ2-2, with TRBD2 matching over 8 bases. This CDR3 has 15 residues. V lost 4 bases and J lost 3; bases outside the gene matches: 5. Germline CDR1 reads SGDLS; CDR2 reads YYNGEE. CDR3 sequence (DNA): TGTGCCAGCAGCTATTCGGGAGGGGACACCGGGGAGCTGTTTTTT. As protein: CASSYSGGDTGELFF.

This clone was observed a handful of times. V usage is TRBV28 and J usage is TRBJ1-2, with D maybe TRBD1 (6 bases). This CDR3 has 14 residues. CDR1 MDHEN and CDR2 SYDVKM come from the germline V gene. Trimming removed 6 bases from V and 7 bases from J, with 18 bases in between. The CDR3, as DNA: TGTGCCAGCAGACTAGGTGCGGGGGCCCCTGGCTACACCTTC. Its translation: CASRLGAGAPGYTF.

This rearrangement joins TRBV2 to TRBJ2-5; possibly TRBD1 for D (5 bases). The V gene lost 7 bases and the J gene lost 2 bases, with 11 bases spanning the gap. Per the germline V gene, CDR1 is SNHLY and CDR2 is FYNNEI. The CDR3 runs to 13 residues. CDR3: CASIKQEQETQYF. CDR3 DNA: TGTGCCAGCATTAAACAGGAACAAGAGACCCAGTACTTC.

The chain carries TRBV6-2 or TRBV6-3 and TRBJ1-2; a weak D match, TRBD1 (5 bases). Germline values: CDR1 MNHEY, CDR2 SVGEGT. V lost 4 bases to trimming and J lost 12 bases, with 15 bases between them. The length of the CDR3 is 12 residues. The CDR3 loop is CASSSSFTGDTF. In DNA form, the CDR3 reads TGTGCCAGCAGTTCATCCTTTACAGGCGACACCTTC.

This sequence joins TRBV5-1 and TRBJ1-1; a possible D gene is TRBD1 (5 bases). The germline V gene encodes CDR1 SGHRS and CDR2 YFSETQ. CDR3 length: 14 amino acids. The V end lost 2 bases, the J end lost 4 bases, and 12 bases lay between the germline ends. CDR3 protein: CASSFGGFGTEAFF. CDR3 nucleotides: TGCGCCAGCAGCTTCGGGGGATTCGGCACTGAAGCTTTCTTT.

The chain recombines TRBV5-1 with TRBJ2-2, with 15 bases matching TRBD2. Germline assignment: CDR1 SGHRS and CDR2 YFSETQ. There are 19 residues in the CDR3. V was clipped by 4 bases and J by 2 bases; unmatched bases: 9. The CDR3 region has the DNA TGCGCCAGCAGCCAGCTGGGACTAGCGGGGGGCAGTAACACCGGGGAGCTGTTTTTT. This encodes CASSQLGLAGGSNTGELFF. Based on the CDR3 plus reference TRBV5-1 and TRBJ2-2, the full variable domain is KAGVTQTPRYLIKTRGQQVTLSCSPISGHRSVSWYQQTPGQGLQFLFEYFSETQRNKGNFPGRFSGRQFSNSRSEMNVSTLELGDSALYLCASSQLGLAGGSNTGELFFGEGSRLTVL.

This clone was observed a few times. The chain couples TRBV6-5 to TRBJ1-1; TRBD1 is a possible D gene (5 bases). The CDR3 runs 14 residues. Trimming cost V 7 bases and J 2 bases, with 14 bases left between them. Germline V gene sequence: CDR1 MNHEY, CDR2 SVGAGI. The CDR3 sequence is CASTKRQFNTEAFF. The DNA for the CDR3 is TGTGCCAGCACCAAAAGACAGTTCAACACTGAAGCTTTCTTT.

The chain employs TRBV27 and TRBJ2-5; perhaps TRBD1 as D (5 bases). V was trimmed by 6 bases and J by 7 bases, leaving 15 bases between them. Germline V gene sequence: CDR1 MNHEY, CDR2 SMNVEV (reference sequence). This CDR3 has 13 residues. CDR3 in DNA: TGTGCCAGCAGCACCCAGGGTTGGGGGACCCAGTACTTC. This encodes CASSTQGWGTQYF.

CDR3 sequence: CAISEPRGSSSPAFF. CDR3 DNA: TGTGCCATCAGTGAGCCACGGGGGAGCAGTTCCCCAGCTTTCTTT. This sequence joins TRBV10-3 and TRBJ1-1; D might be TRBD1 (5 bases). With 2 bases removed from V and 10 bases from J, the gap between germline ends came to 20 bases. Germline V gene sequence: CDR1 ENHRY, CDR2 SYGVKD. The CDR3 is 15 residues long.

The chain uses TRBV4-2 and TRBJ2-3; the D gene is possibly TRBD1 (7 bases). Germline lookup yields CDR1 LGHNA and CDR2 YNFKEQ. V was trimmed by 0 bases and J by 6 bases, leaving 13 bases between them. The CDR3 runs 15 residues. The CDR3 reads CASSQDQGGEDTQYF. The CDR3 DNA reads as TGTGCCAGCAGCCAAGATCAGGGGGGCGAGGATACGCAGTATTTT.

A few counts support this clone. J is TRBJ1-1 and V is TRBV4-3; a weak D match, TRBD1 (5 bases). CDR3 length equals 15 residues. Trimming stripped 0 bases from V and 11 bases from J, with 19 bases between. CDR1 is LGHNA, CDR2 YSLEER, per germline. The CDR3 reads CASSQELGYRRGAFF. The CDR3 region has the DNA TGCGCCAGCAGCCAAGAGTTAGGATACCGGCGGGGGGCTTTCTTT.

The chain joins TRBV6-5 to TRBJ1-3; TRBD1 aligns across 7 bases. The V gene's germline CDR1 is MNHEY and CDR2 SVGAGI. This CDR3 spans 15 amino acids. J gave up 4 bases and V 4 bases, and 7 bases lay outside the gene matches. Here the CDR3 reads CASSSRGFPGNTIYF. CDR3 sequence (DNA): TGTGCCAGCAGTTCCAGGGGGTTCCCCGGAAACACCATATATTTT.

This chain uses TRBV19 with TRBJ2-1, with TRBD1 as a possible D gene (5 bases). V lost 5 bases and J 2 bases, leaving 10 bases between the germline ends. From germline, CDR1 is LNHDA and CDR2 SQIVND (reference sequence). The CDR3 length is 14 residues. The chain's CDR3 is CASSFDSPYNEQFF. The CDR3 DNA follows: TGTGCCAGTAGTTTTGACAGCCCCTACAATGAGCAGTTCTTC.

V gene TRBV6-5 combines with J gene TRBJ2-1, with 8 bases that match TRBD2. Unmatched junction bases numbered 9, after V lost 7 bases and J lost 7 bases. This CDR3 is 14 amino acids long. Looked up from germline, CDR1 is MNHEY and CDR2 is SVGAGI. CDR3 nucleotides: TGTGCCAGCACCTCACCGGGGGGGAGGAATGAGCAGTTCTTC. Amino acid sequence: CASTSPGGRNEQFF.